This is a list of T cell receptor beta chains from one sample in a study of T cell repertoires in cytomegalovirus infection. Antigen specificity for these receptors is unknown. One entry per CDR3 protein results from TCRdb running MiXCR on the reads. The repertoire has about 770,000 distinct CDR3 sequences, about 28% of them found once; the top ten carry roughly 14%. The source was cultured CD8+ T cells from PBMCs, collected from culture after CMV antigen stimulation. The source is a human donor in good health (CMV status not recorded). Some clones in this sample may be carry-over from other donors' samples. Both conserved end residues are part of each CDR3. The order of the fields is CDR3 DNA, CDR3 protein, J gene, clone size, V gene, D gene. The D gene is left open where the match is weak. A row's size may be missing; if present it is once, few, many or a size class.

TGTGCCAGCAGCCCCCTATTTCAGGCGGGGCCTATCTCCCCCCCGCAGTTCTTC,CASSPLFQAGPISPPQFF,TRBJ2-1,-,TRBV11-2,-
TGTGCCAGCAGCTTAGCGGACCTGGTAGCGGGGAGAGATACGCAGTATTTT,CASSLADLVAGRDTQYF,TRBJ2-3,many,TRBV7-6,TRBD2
TGTGCCAGCAGCTTACTCGCAGGGTTGGAGACCCAGTACTTC,CASSLLAGLETQYF,TRBJ2-5,few,TRBV7-9,-
TGTGCCAGCAGTTCCCTCTGGGACAGGCCGTCCGGAGATGAGCAGTTCTTC,CASSSLWDRPSGDEQFF,TRBJ2-1,few,TRBV27,TRBD1
TGTGCCACCCTCGGCTCTGGAAACACCATATATTTT,CATLGSGNTIYF,TRBJ1-3,-,TRBV2,-
TGTGCCAGCAGCTTTCGGACAGGGATGAACACTGAAGCTTTCTTT,CASSFRTGMNTEAFF,TRBJ1-1,many,TRBV7-6,TRBD1
TGTGCCAGCAGCCCCTCCGACCAAGGGACCTACGAGCAGTACTTC,CASSPSDQGTYEQYF,TRBJ2-7,few,TRBV13,-
TGTGCCAGCAGCTCACGGGACACCTCCTACGAGCAGTACTTC,CASSSRDTSYEQYF,TRBJ2-7,few,TRBV7-6,-
TGCGCCAGCAGCCAAATTAGCGGGGGGGCGTTCAATGAGCAGTTCTTC,CASSQISGGAFNEQFF,TRBJ2-1,-,TRBV4-1,TRBD2
TGTGCCAGCAGTTACTCGATAGGGGGACAGAGAACGAACACTGAAGCTTTCTTT,CASSYSIGGQRTNTEAFF,TRBJ1-1,-,TRBV6-5,TRBD1
TGTGCCAGCAGCCCAACAGACAGGGGTAGTTATTCACCCCTCCACTTT,CASSPTDRGSYSPLHF,TRBJ1-6,-,TRBV3-1,TRBD1
TGTGCCAGCAGTTTACGGTTTTTGGGGACTGAAGCTTTCTTT,CASSLRFLGTEAFF,TRBJ1-1,few,TRBV27,-
TGTGCCAGCAGCCCCTTGAGCCATAGCAATCAGCCCCAGCATTTT,CASSPLSHSNQPQHF,TRBJ1-5,many,TRBV7-2,-
TGTGCCAGCAGTGAAGCAATACGGGGGCATAGCAATCAGCCCCAGCATTTT,CASSEAIRGHSNQPQHF,TRBJ1-5,few,TRBV2,-
TGTGCCAGCAGTGAATGGAGGGGGGTCTATGGCTACACCTTC,CASSEWRGVYGYTF,TRBJ1-2,-,TRBV2,-
TGTGCCAGCAGCTTAATTGGGGGACAGGGTCGCGAGCAGTACTTC,CASSLIGGQGREQYF,TRBJ2-7,-,TRBV7-8,TRBD1
TGTGCCAGCAGCTTAGTCGTCGGGCAGGGGGCCTACAATGAGCAGTTCTTC,CASSLVVGQGAYNEQFF,TRBJ2-1,many,TRBV7-6,TRBD1
TGTGCCATCAGTGAGTCGTTTGGCGGGGCGGACTACAATGAGCAGTTCTTC,CAISESFGGADYNEQFF,TRBJ2-1,-,TRBV10-3,-
TGTGCCAGCAGTTATGGACAGGGGGTCTACGAGCAGTACTTC,CASSYGQGVYEQYF,TRBJ2-7,few,TRBV6-5,TRBD1
TGTGCCAGCACCCGGCCGGGACAGGGTGTAAATGAGCAGTTCTTC,CASTRPGQGVNEQFF,TRBJ2-1,-,TRBV9,TRBD1
TGCAGTGCTAGAGATGGGCAGGGCCGGGGAGAGACCCAGTACTTC,CSARDGQGRGETQYF,TRBJ2-5,-,TRBV20-1,-
TGTGCCAGCAGCTTTCGAGACAGGGCACAAGAGACCCAGTACTTC,CASSFRDRAQETQYF,TRBJ2-5,many,TRBV7-8,TRBD1
TGTGCCAGTAGTATAGTTGACTCCTACAATGAGCAGTTCTTC,CASSIVDSYNEQFF,TRBJ2-1,-,TRBV19,-
TGTGCCAGCAGCCCCGGTGTATCAGTGCAAGAGACCCAGTACTTC,CASSPGVSVQETQYF,TRBJ2-5,-,TRBV7-8,-
TGCAGTGCTGGGGACAGTGTCACTGAAGCTTTCTTT,CSAGDSVTEAFF,TRBJ1-1,few,TRBV20-1,TRBD1
TGTGCCAGCAGATGGGGGACCAAATCTAGCACAGATACGCAGTATTTT,CASRWGTKSSTDTQYF,TRBJ2-3,many,TRBV7-2,-
TGTGCCAGTAGTAGACTAGCGGGGGACAACAATGAGCAGTTCTTC,CASSRLAGDNNEQFF,TRBJ2-1,-,TRBV19,TRBD2
TGCAGTGCTCCCCTTAGGGGGTCGGCTAATGAAAAACTGTTTTTT,CSAPLRGSANEKLFF,TRBJ1-4,-,TRBV20-1,-
TGTGCCAGCAGTTACTCTTCGGGGGGCGGGAACGAGCAGTACTTC,CASSYSSGGGNEQYF,TRBJ2-7,once,TRBV6-6,-
TGTGCCAGCAGCCAGGATGACCGTTTCGGGGGAGAAGAGACCCAGTACTTC,CASSQDDRFGGEETQYF,TRBJ2-5,-,TRBV4-2,-
TGTGCCAGCAGTTCGCCGACAACTAACTATGGCTACACCTTC,CASSSPTTNYGYTF,TRBJ1-2,-,TRBV28,-
TGTGCCACCCTAGAGGGGGATAGAGAGACCCAGTACTTC,CATLEGDRETQYF,TRBJ2-5,few,TRBV10-3,-
TGTGCCAGCAGCTTAATCGACGGGATCTACGAGCAGTACTTC,CASSLIDGIYEQYF,TRBJ2-7,few,TRBV7-6,-
TGTGCCAGCAGCTTAGCGATCCGGATAGCGGGGGGTTGGCAAGAGACCCAGTACTTC,CASSLAIRIAGGWQETQYF,TRBJ2-5,many,TRBV7-9,TRBD2
TGTGCCAGCAGCTCCGCGGGGGGGGTCCCTAGCGGGGGGGCCCTGAATGAGCAGTTCTTC,CASSSAGGVPSGGALNEQFF,TRBJ2-1,-,TRBV11-1,TRBD2
TGTGCCAGCAGTCGGGCCTCCCCACAAGAGACCCAGTACTTC,CASSRASPQETQYF,TRBJ2-5,few,TRBV6-5,-
TGTGCCATCGGGGGGGCAGGGGCGGAAAACATTCAGTACTTC,CAIGGAGAENIQYF,TRBJ2-4,-,TRBV10-3,-
TGTGCCAGCAGCTCGTGGACTAGCGGGGGCCAAGAGACCCAGTACTTC,CASSSWTSGGQETQYF,TRBJ2-5,many,TRBV7-2,TRBD2
TGCGCCAGCAGCCAAGATCCCGCCCCGAACACTGAAGCTTTCTTT,CASSQDPAPNTEAFF,TRBJ1-1,-,TRBV4-1,-
TGTGCCAGCAGTTACGGGGGAGATTACCAGCCCCAGCATTTT,CASSYGGDYQPQHF,TRBJ1-5,few,TRBV6-5,-
TGTGCCAGCAGCTTACCGACGGGGAGCTCCTACAATGAGCAGTTCTTC,CASSLPTGSSYNEQFF,TRBJ2-1,-,TRBV7-6,-
TGTGCCAGCAGCTTTGTCTCGGTGAACACTGAAGCTTTCTTT,CASSFVSVNTEAFF,TRBJ1-1,few,TRBV7-9,-
TGTGCCAGCAGCAAACGATCTGAAGCTTTCTTT,CASSKRSEAFF,TRBJ1-1,-,TRBV7-9,-
TGTGCCAGCAGCCATCCGGGACAGGACGCCGGGGAGCTGTTTTTT,CASSHPGQDAGELFF,TRBJ2-2,-,TRBV7-9,TRBD1
TGTGCCAGCAGTTTCGACAGGTTTCAGCCCCAGCATTTT,CASSFDRFQPQHF,TRBJ1-5,few,TRBV27,-
TGTGCCAGCAGCTTGTTTAGCGGGGGGGCCGGTGGTACGCAGTATTTT,CASSLFSGGAGGTQYF,TRBJ2-3,many,TRBV7-2,TRBD2
TGTGCCAGCAGCTTTGGACTAGCAGCAGCCAATGAGCAGTTCTTC,CASSFGLAAANEQFF,TRBJ2-1,few,TRBV5-6,TRBD2